What follows are 21 T cell receptor beta chains derived from one specimen sequenced in a study of early T cells in non-severe SARS-CoV-2 infection. A single record per CDR3 protein comes from TCRdb applying MiXCR to the 5' RACE reads. The repertoire holds approximately 64,000 distinct CDR3 sequences, less than 5.5% seen once, with around 5% in the top ten. The sample was whole blood. The receptors were gathered from an adult who was a healthcare worker with PCR-confirmed SARS-CoV-2 infection or an uninfected control (not recorded which).

This clonotype was observed a handful of times. V and J are TRBV4-2 and TRBJ1-1, with unresolved D. CDR1 LGHNA and CDR2 YNFKEQ come from the germline V gene. V shed 0 bases and J shed 0 bases, with 8 bases lying between them. The length of the CDR3 is 15 residues. Written as DNA, the CDR3 is TGTGCCAGCAGCCAAGAGATGGGTCTGAACACTGAAGCTTTCTTT. It is translated as CASSQEMGLNTEAFF.

This clonotype was seen ten or more times. This rearrangement joins TRBV27 to TRBJ2-7; 10 positions match TRBD2. This CDR3 is built from 15 residues. Per the germline V gene, CDR1 is MNHEY and CDR2 is SMNVEV (reference sequence). V dropped 2 bases and J dropped 3; count of bases not matched to a gene: 4. CDR3: CASSLKRGGRYEQYF. CDR3 coding DNA: TGTGCCAGCAGTTTAAAGCGGGGGGGCCGCTACGAGCAGTACTTC.

This clonotype was counted at least ten times. V usage is TRBV18 and J usage is TRBJ2-6, with 10 bases identical to TRBD1. Losses at the gene ends were 3 bases for V and 0 bases for J; bases not matched to a gene: 2. The CDR3 extends over 17 amino acids. Germline CDR1 reads KGHSH; CDR2 reads LQKENI. CDR3 DNA: TGTGCCAGCTCACCGGGACAGGGGTACTCTGGGGCCAACGTCCTGACTTTC. Protein product: CASSPGQGYSGANVLTF.

This clonotype has more than one count but fewer than ten. The chain couples TRBV6-6 to TRBJ1-5; 10 nucleotides match TRBD1. Trimming removed 4 bases from V and 5 bases from J; junction bases left unmatched: 8. The CDR3 length is 16 residues. The V gene's germline CDR1 is MNHNY and CDR2 SVGAGI (reference sequence). The CDR3, as DNA: TGTGCCAGCAGTTCTCGATCCGGGACAGGGGATCAGCCCCAGCATTTT. Its protein is CASSSRSGTGDQPQHF.

There are many counts of this clonotype. This sequence joins TRBV7-2 and TRBJ1-5; D is possibly TRBD1 (5 bases). The CDR3 consists of 16 residues. Trimming pared 1 base from V and 1 base from J, leaving 11 bases between. Germline V gives CDR1 SGHTA, CDR2 FQGNSA. CDR3: CASSLEGPRSNQPQHF. In DNA, the CDR3 is TGTGCCAGCAGCTTAGAGGGGCCCCGGAGCAATCAGCCCCAGCATTTT. Combining the CDR3 with reference TRBV7-2 and TRBJ1-5 gives the whole variable domain GAGVSQSPSNKVTEKGKDVELRCDPISGHTALYWYRQSLGQGLEFLIYFQGNSAPDKSGLPSDRFSAERTGGSVSTLTIQRTQQEDSAVYLCASSLEGPRSNQPQHFGDGTRLSIL.

The chain recombines TRBV20-1 with TRBJ2-3; TRBD2 matches at 7 bases. Germline CDR1 DFQATT, CDR2 SNEGSKA (reference sequence). With 6 bases clipped from V and 0 bases from J, the junction kept 9 bases outside the gene matches. There are 15 residues in the CDR3. CDR3 residues: CSAPSSSGSTDTQYF. The CDR3, as DNA: TGCAGTGCGCCATCATCTAGCGGTAGCACAGATACGCAGTATTTT.

This clonotype was seen more than once but under ten times. The CDR3 sequence is CSVERGTGGDEQFF. In DNA form, the CDR3 reads TGCAGCGTTGAGAGGGGGACAGGTGGCGATGAGCAGTTCTTC. This chain connects TRBV29-1 to TRBJ2-1; 8 bases fit TRBD1. The ends lost 3 bases at V and 8 bases at J; junction bases unmatched: 9. The length of the CDR3 is 14 residues. Germline CDR1 is SQVTM and CDR2 is ANQGSEA.

This clonotype was detected ten times or more. The chain uses TRBV20-1 and TRBJ2-7; 8 bases align to TRBD1. J gave up 2 bases and V 4 bases, and 7 bases lay outside the gene matches. CDR3 size: 14 residues. The germline V gene encodes CDR1 DFQATT and CDR2 SNEGSKA (reference sequence). CDR3 amino acids: CSAKLPTGAYEQYF. The CDR3 DNA reads as TGCAGTGCTAAGCTGCCGACAGGGGCCTACGAGCAGTACTTC.

This clonotype occurred many times. The chain links TRBV7-8 to TRBJ2-6, with 7 bases identical to TRBD1. Germline CDR1 SGHVS, CDR2 FQNEAQ. Losses at the gene ends were 4 bases for V and 0 bases for J; bases not matched to a gene: 0. The CDR3 has 15 residues. The chain's CDR3 is CASSYRGSGANVLTF. The CDR3 DNA sequence: TGTGCCAGCAGCTACAGGGGCTCTGGGGCCAACGTCCTGACTTTC.

This chain connects TRBV20-1 to TRBJ1-5; D might be TRBD1 (6 bases). The CDR3 contains 14 residues. The V gene's germline CDR1 is DFQATT and CDR2 SNEGSKA (reference sequence). V was clipped by 5 bases and J by 12 bases, with 23 bases between them. Written as DNA, the CDR3 is TGCAGTGCTCCCACAGGGTCCCCAGGTCTGGACCAGCATTTT. It translates to CSAPTGSPGLDQHF.

This clonotype was recorded at least ten times. V and J are TRBV6-6 and TRBJ2-3; 9 positions agree with TRBD2. This CDR3 spans 15 amino acids. V was clipped by 2 bases and J by 4 bases; unmatched bases: 4. Germline loops: CDR1 MNHNY, CDR2 SVGAGI (reference sequence). CDR3 residues: CASSYSTSGPDTQYF. The DNA of the CDR3 is TGTGCCAGCAGTTACAGTACTAGCGGGCCAGATACGCAGTATTTT.

The table lists this clonotype with a few counts. This chain links TRBV5-1 with TRBJ1-1; TRBD1 matches at 10 bases. V shed 3 bases, J shed 5 bases, and the junction held 13 bases outside the gene matches. This CDR3 is built from 17 residues. The germline V gene encodes CDR1 SGHRS and CDR2 YFSETQ. The chain's CDR3 is CASSSNIRDRGRTEAFF. The CDR3 coding sequence is TGCGCCAGCAGCTCGAACATCCGGGACAGGGGACGGACTGAAGCTTTCTTT.

This clonotype showed up many times. The chain links TRBV12-3 or TRBV12-4 to TRBJ1-1; D not certain. Trimming removed 7 bases at V and 1 base at J, with 10 bases between. The CDR3 covers 13 residues. The CDR3 DNA reads as TGTGCCAGCACTTCGACGGAGAACACTGAAGCTTTCTTT. Its translation: CASTSTENTEAFF.

This rearrangement joins TRBV5-6 to TRBJ2-7, with D unresolved. The germline CDR1 and CDR2 sequences are SGHDT and YYEEEE. The V and J ends lost 1 base and 2 bases respectively, with 10 bases between them. The CDR3 consists of 14 residues. CDR3 protein: CASSLSKVTYEQYF. As DNA, the CDR3 is TGTGCCAGCAGCTTGAGTAAGGTAACCTACGAGCAGTACTTC.

V usage is TRBV7-9 and J usage is TRBJ1-2; D is undetermined. In germline, CDR1 is SEHNR, CDR2 FQNEAQ (reference sequence). Trimming took 4 bases from V and 12 from J, leaving 18 bases between them. The CDR3 is 13 amino acids. CDR3 bases: TGTGCCAGCAGCTCCGGGATTTGGGGAGAGAACACCTTC. Encoded protein: CASSSGIWGENTF.

The table lists this clonotype with a count of one. The chain combines TRBV7-9 with TRBJ1-1; D uncertain. The CDR3 spans 14 residues. The germline gives CDR1 SEHNR, CDR2 FQNEAQ (reference sequence). Trimming removed 4 bases from V and 7 bases from J, with 16 bases in between. CDR3 amino acids: CASSSSLWTNEAFF. The CDR3 coding sequence is TGTGCCAGCAGCTCCTCCCTTTGGACCAATGAAGCTTTCTTT.

V is TRBV12-3 or TRBV12-4 and J is TRBJ2-7; D might be TRBD1 (6 bases). This CDR3 spans 14 amino acids. Trimming took off 2 bases at V and 2 bases at J, with 10 bases between the two ends. CDR3 sequence: CASSLPGATYEQYF. The CDR3 DNA reads TGTGCCAGCAGTTTACCAGGGGCAACCTACGAGCAGTACTTC.

V is TRBV6-2 or TRBV6-3 and J is TRBJ2-7, with D perhaps TRBD2 (5 bases). CDR3 length equals 13 residues. Germline CDR1 MNHEY, CDR2 SVGEGT. The V and J ends lost 2 bases and 9 bases respectively, with 14 bases between them. The CDR3 region has the DNA TGTGCCAGCAGTTACCCCTCCCCGGCGGGGCAGTACTTC. Encoded protein: CASSYPSPAGQYF.

The J gene is TRBJ2-7, the V gene TRBV29-1, with 7 bases fitting TRBD2. The CDR3 spans 12 residues. V gave up 3 bases and J gave up 5 bases; unmatched junction bases: 4. The germline V gene has CDR1 SQVTM and CDR2 ANQGSEA. The CDR3 nucleotides read TGCAGCGTTGAGGCTAGCGGAGACGAGCAGTACTTC. This gives the protein CSVEASGDEQYF.

This sequence joins TRBV24-1 and TRBJ2-3, with D uncertain. The germline V gene has CDR1 KGHDR and CDR2 SFDVKD. The CDR3 covers 15 residues. V gave up 3 bases and J gave up 3 bases, with 12 bases separating them. The CDR3 sequence: CATSDNPGLTDTQYF. The CDR3 nucleotides read TGTGCCACCAGTGATAACCCGGGCTTGACAGATACGCAGTATTTT.

This clonotype was counted ten times or more. The chain joins TRBV7-9 to TRBJ2-5; no definite D call. The germline V gene has CDR1 SEHNR and CDR2 FQNEAQ (reference sequence). The CDR3 spans 12 residues. The V end lost 3 bases, the J end lost 7 bases, and 9 bases lay between the germline ends. Here the CDR3 reads CASSLIFGTQYF. Here the CDR3 DNA reads TGTGCCAGCAGCTTGATTTTCGGGACCCAGTACTTC.